The clone carrying this T cell receptor beta chain was observed a few times. Its antigen is not identified. This entry comes from a study of blood T cells in healthy people across ages. Study findings and constraints: Researchers said unsorted PBMCs prevented a conclusive naive versus antigen-experienced comparison.

Sample-barcoded 5' priming and a J-beta primer mix drove a second PCR of about 7 to 11 cycles. TCRdb analysed the 5' RACE reads with MiXCR anew, one entry per CDR3 protein. The table shows hundreds of thousands of distinct CDR3 sequences, with around 25% occurring only once. Trimming left V 4 bases short and J 6 bases short, with 10 bases between. This CDR3 has 12 residues. Looked up from germline, CDR1 is SGHRS and CDR2 is YFSETQ. This same sample was also taken into another study, of T cells of mothers and their children. From that paper: The TCR beta CDR3 read count exceeded 9.5 million for each mother and was about 2.8 million for each child. At a sensitivity of about 100 clones per million clonotypes, no persistent microchimeric T cell clones appeared.

Sequencing input: blood. This chain connects TRBV5-1 to TRBJ2-5; D is undetermined. The sequence was collected from a boy younger than 18 in good health. The CDR3: CASSIDSQTQYF. The CDR3 bases are TGCGCCAGCAGCATAGACTCCCAGACCCAGTACTTC.